Below are 16 T cell receptor beta chains sequenced from a single sample in a study of resident and recirculating memory T cells in vitiligo. Assay: immunoSEQ multiplex PCR; the TCRdb copy retains only in-frame clones and omits some. The sample holds approximately 69,000 clones, about nine tenths seen once. The sample taken for sequencing was blood. These receptors were collected from a male donor with vitiligo.

The CDR3 nucleotides are TGTGCCAGCAGTTACCGAGGCGGGGGGACCCAAGAGACCCAGTACTTC. This gives the protein CASSYRGGGTQETQYF. The chain recombines TRBV6-5 with TRBJ2-5, with 8 bases lining up with TRBD2. V lost 2 bases, J lost 1 base, and 6 bases stayed unmatched. There are 16 residues in the CDR3. CDR1 and CDR2 (germline): MNHEY, SVGAGI.

The rearrangement joins TRBV7-6 to TRBJ2-5; tentative D call: TRBD1 (5 bases). Germline CDR1 reads SGHVS; CDR2 reads FNYEAQ. This CDR3 region has 15 residues. V lost 1 base, J lost 7 bases, and 16 bases lay in between. DNA of the CDR3: TGTGCCAGCAGCTTAGTTCGATTAGGGCAGGGGACCCAGTACTTC. Its translation is CASSLVRLGQGTQYF. Supplemented by reference TRBV7-6 and TRBJ2-5, the full variable domain reads GAGVSQSPRYKVTKRGQDVALRCDPISGHVSLYWYRQALGQGPEFLTYFNYEAQQDKSGLPNDRFSAERPEGSISTLTIQRTEQRDSAMYRCASSLVRLGQGTQYFGPGTRLLVL.

V and J are TRBV4-3 and TRBJ2-1, with 9 bases identical to TRBD2. CDR3 size: 16 residues. V dropped 1 base and J dropped 4; count of bases not matched to a gene: 5. CDR1 and CDR2 from the germline V gene are LGHNA and YSLEER. CDR3 DNA sequence: TGCGCCAGCAGCCAAGGTGTGCGGGGGGGATACAATGAGCAGTTCTTC. Its protein is CASSQGVRGGYNEQFF.

V usage is TRBV5-1 and J usage is TRBJ2-3, with D uncertain. Trimming stripped 0 bases from V and 2 bases from J, with 10 bases between. CDR3 length: 15 residues. Germline-derived CDR1 and CDR2 are SGHRS and YFSETQ. Written as DNA, the CDR3 is TGCGCCAGCAGCTTGGCCGCGCGGTTCACAGATACGCAGTATTTT. It translates to CASSLAARFTDTQYF.

The sample holds one count of this clone. The chain recombines TRBV6-6 with TRBJ2-7; 8 bases align to TRBD1. V was pared by 2 bases and J by 11 bases, with 14 bases of the junction left unmatched. The germline V gene encodes CDR1 MNHNY and CDR2 SVGAGI (reference sequence). This CDR3 region has 15 residues. CDR3 in DNA: TGTGCCAGCAGTTACGTATCGGGACAGGAGCTCCTGGAGTACTTC. This translates into CASSYVSGQELLEYF.

The chain uses TRBV2 and TRBJ1-1; maybe TRBD1 (5 bases). Germline V gene sequence: CDR1 SNHLY, CDR2 FYNNEI. The CDR3 contains 12 residues. Trimming left V 8 bases short and J 4 bases short, with 11 bases between. The CDR3: CASDRGSTEAFF. The CDR3 DNA follows: TGTGCCAGCGACCGGGGGAGCACTGAAGCTTTCTTT. Drawing the rest from reference TRBV2 and TRBJ1-1, the complete variable domain is EPEVTQTPSHQVTQMGQEVILRCVPISNHLYFYWYRQILGQKVEFLVSFYNNEISEKSEIFDDQFSVERPDGSNFTLKIRSTKLEDSAMYFCASDRGSTEAFFGQGTRLTVV.

The V and J genes are TRBV6-5 and TRBJ2-1; D gene ambiguous. CDR3 length: 14 amino acids. The V end lost 1 base, the J end lost 8 bases, and 12 bases lay between the germline ends. Germline loops: CDR1 MNHEY, CDR2 SVGAGI. The CDR3 DNA reads as TGTGCCAGCAGTTACTTAGGAGCCGCGGATGAGCAGTTCTTC. Its translation is CASSYLGAADEQFF.

The chain employs TRBV5-4 and TRBJ2-7, with TRBD1 as a possible D gene (5 bases). V shed 0 bases and J shed 3 bases, with 10 bases lying between them. The germline gives CDR1 SGHNT, CDR2 YYREEE (reference sequence). This CDR3 spans 14 amino acids. CDR3 protein: CASSLGRGSYEQYF. The CDR3 DNA follows: TGTGCCAGCAGCTTGGGTAGGGGTAGCTACGAGCAGTACTTC. Complete variable domain (other parts from reference TRBV5-4 and TRBJ2-7): ETGVTQSPTHLIKTRGQQVTLRCSSQSGHNTVSWYQQALGQGPQFIFQYYREEENGRGNFPPRFSGLQFPNYSSELNVNALELDDSALYLCASSLGRGSYEQYFGPGTRLTVT.

The CDR3 DNA follows: TGTGCCAGCAGGCCGACTAGCGGGGGGTCCTACAATGAGCAGTTCTTC. Its protein product is CASRPTSGGSYNEQFF. The V gene is TRBV7-2, the J gene TRBJ2-1; 13 positions match TRBD2. The germline V gene has CDR1 SGHTA and CDR2 FQGNSA. The ends lost 6 bases at V and 1 base at J; junction bases unmatched: 3. This CDR3 is built from 16 residues.

This clone has just one count. The CDR3 DNA reads as TGTGCCAGCAGTGGAGGGTACTCTGGCTACACCTTC. It yields the protein CASSGGYSGYTF. The chain couples TRBV2 to TRBJ1-2; D is undetermined. Germline V lookup: CDR1 SNHLY, CDR2 FYNNEI. The CDR3 extends over 12 amino acids. V lost 4 bases, J lost 7 bases, and 10 bases lay in between.

J is TRBJ2-6 and V is TRBV9; a possible D gene is TRBD1 (6 bases). Trimming left V 4 bases short and J 3 bases short, with 11 bases between. The germline CDR1 and CDR2 sequences are SGDLS and YYNGEE. The CDR3 sequence is 15 residues long. The CDR3 protein is CASSPQGIGANVLTF. The CDR3 coding sequence is TGTGCCAGCAGCCCACAGGGTATTGGGGCCAACGTCCTGACTTTC.

The chain combines TRBV6-5 with TRBJ2-5; D is possibly TRBD1 (6 bases). Trimming left V 6 bases short and J 4 bases short, with 15 bases between. The CDR3 contains 14 residues. Germline CDR1 is MNHEY and CDR2 is SVGAGI. CDR3 in amino acids: CASRRTGILETQYF. In DNA form, the CDR3 reads TGTGCCAGCAGACGTACAGGGATTCTAGAGACCCAGTACTTC.

This clone was picked up a small number of times. This chain links TRBV7-2 with TRBJ2-3; 7 bases agree with TRBD2. The length of the CDR3 is 14 residues. CDR1 and CDR2 from the germline V gene are SGHTA and FQGNSA. V trimming: 2 bases; J trimming: 4 bases; junction bases outside the gene matches: 3. The CDR3 DNA sequence: TGTGCCAGCAGCTTACCAGGGAGGGCAGATACGCAGTATTTT. This gives the protein CASSLPGRADTQYF.

V is TRBV11-2 and J is TRBJ1-3; TRBD1 matches at 7 bases. The CDR3 has 18 residues. Germline CDR1 is SGHAT and CDR2 is FQNNGV. With 3 bases clipped from V and 3 bases from J, the junction kept 14 bases outside the gene matches. The CDR3 is CASSFRTRQGPDGNTIYF. CDR3 DNA sequence: TGTGCCAGCAGCTTCAGAACCAGACAGGGTCCGGATGGAAACACCATATATTTT.

The chain uses TRBV5-8 and TRBJ2-2, with TRBD1 matching 8 bases. The CDR3 runs to 14 residues. Germline assignment: CDR1 SGHTS and CDR2 YDEGEE. The V gene end was trimmed by 1 base and the J gene end by 8 bases; junction bases not matched to a gene: 4. This chain's CDR3 is CASSLSGGRGELFF. CDR3 bases: TGTGCCAGCAGCTTGTCAGGGGGCCGGGGGGAGCTGTTTTTT.

This clone has more than one count but fewer than ten. The J gene is TRBJ1-6, the V gene TRBV18, with 7 bases aligning to TRBD1. Germline V gives CDR1 KGHSH, CDR2 LQKENI. This CDR3 spans 13 amino acids. Trimming removed 8 bases from V and 7 bases from J; junction bases left unmatched: 5. The CDR3 here is CASARDSNSPLHF. CDR3 bases: TGTGCCAGCGCTCGGGACAGCAATTCACCCCTCCACTTT. The complete variable domain, with remaining parts taken from reference TRBV18 and TRBJ1-6, reads NAGVMQNPRHLVRRRGQEARLRCSPMKGHSHVYWYRQLPEEGLKFMVYLQKENIIDESGMPKERFSAEFPKEGPSILRIQQVVRGDSAAYFCASARDSNSPLHFGNGTRLTVT.